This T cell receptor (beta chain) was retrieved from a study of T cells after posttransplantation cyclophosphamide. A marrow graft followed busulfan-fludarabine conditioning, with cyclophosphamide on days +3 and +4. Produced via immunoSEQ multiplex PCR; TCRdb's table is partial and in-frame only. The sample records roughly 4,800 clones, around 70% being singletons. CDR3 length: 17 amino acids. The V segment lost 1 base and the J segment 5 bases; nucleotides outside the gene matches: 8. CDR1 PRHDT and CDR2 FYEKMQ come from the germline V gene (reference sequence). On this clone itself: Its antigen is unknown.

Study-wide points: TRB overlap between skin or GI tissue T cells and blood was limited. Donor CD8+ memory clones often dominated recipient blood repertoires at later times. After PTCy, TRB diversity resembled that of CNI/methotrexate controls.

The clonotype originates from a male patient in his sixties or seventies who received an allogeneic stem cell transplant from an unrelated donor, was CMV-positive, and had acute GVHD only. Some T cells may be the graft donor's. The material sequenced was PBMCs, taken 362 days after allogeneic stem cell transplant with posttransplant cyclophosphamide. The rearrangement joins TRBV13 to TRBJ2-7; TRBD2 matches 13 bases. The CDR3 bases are TGTGCCAGCAGCTTAGTAGGGACTAGCGGGGAGAGGGACGAGCAGTACTTC. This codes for CASSLVGTSGERDEQYF.